This T cell receptor beta chain was sequenced in a study of spatial heterogeneity in lung cancer. TCRdb called the 5' RACE reads again in MiXCR, with one record for every CDR3 protein. The sample has around 7,000 distinct CDR3 sequences; 11% to 15% are singletons. Judged by abundance, this clonotype is medium-sized. Its antigen is currently unknown. V was clipped by 4 bases and J by 6 bases, with 10 bases between them. Germline lookup yields CDR1 SGHVS and CDR2 FQNEAQ. CDR3 size: 13 residues. The study, taken as a whole, reports: It was found that expanded intratumoral alpha and beta TCR counts tracked tumor mutation counts.

This sample's time point: sample taken at primary tumor resection. Samples were donated by 72 untreated early-stage non-small cell lung cancer patients. The TCR originated in a female donor with early-stage non-small cell lung cancer. Source: lung tumor tissue, taken at surgery. The rearrangement uses TRBV7-8 and TRBJ2-1; D not resolved. The CDR3: CASSSDSLNEQFF. CDR3 bases: TGTGCCAGCAGCTCCGACTCCCTCAATGAGCAGTTCTTC.